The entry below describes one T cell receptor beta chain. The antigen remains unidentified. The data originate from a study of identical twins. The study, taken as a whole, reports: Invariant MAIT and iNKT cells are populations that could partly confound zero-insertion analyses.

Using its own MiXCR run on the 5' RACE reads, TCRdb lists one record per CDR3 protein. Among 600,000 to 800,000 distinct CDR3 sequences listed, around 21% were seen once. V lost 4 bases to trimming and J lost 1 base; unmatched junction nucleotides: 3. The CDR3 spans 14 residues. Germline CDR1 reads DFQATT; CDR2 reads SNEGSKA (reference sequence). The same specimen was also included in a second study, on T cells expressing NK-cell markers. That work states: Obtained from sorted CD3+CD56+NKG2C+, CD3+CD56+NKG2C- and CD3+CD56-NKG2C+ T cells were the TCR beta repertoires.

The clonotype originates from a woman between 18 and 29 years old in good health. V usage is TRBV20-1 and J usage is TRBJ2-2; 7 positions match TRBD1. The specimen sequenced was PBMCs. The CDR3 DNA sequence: TGCAGTGCTACACAGGGGTTGAACACCGGGGAGCTGTTTTTT. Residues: CSATQGLNTGELFF.